This entry features one T cell receptor (beta chain) sequence. Its antigen is as yet unknown. This CDR3 is 13 amino acids long. In germline, CDR1 is MNHEY, CDR2 SVGAGI. Trimming removed 6 bases at V and 3 bases at J, with 9 bases between. This record comes from a study of long-term antiretroviral therapy in people with HIV. Study-wide findings and caveats: Relative to transplant donor controls, diversity remained lower despite increasing after ART.

An immunoSEQ assay, version v3.0, was performed at survey level. Assay: immunoSEQ multiplex PCR; the TCRdb copy retains only in-frame clones and omits some. The sample has about 20,000 clones, over 80% seen once; the top ten hold around 8.3%. The TCR comes from a woman in her 40s with HIV. This chain uses TRBV6-5 with TRBJ1-3; tentatively, D is TRBD1 (6 bases). Sequenced here: unsorted PBMCs, sampled 1.2 years after starting antiretroviral therapy. The CDR3 DNA is TGTGCCAGCAGCTCAGGGGTTGGAAACACCATATATTTT. Translating it yields CASSSGVGNTIYF.